This TCR beta chain is drawn from a study of blood T cells in healthy people across ages. Per-sample yields of isolated PBMCs were at least 6.5 million. The authors extracted at least 6 micrograms of total RNA per sample. The CDR3 covers 15 residues. Germline V lookup: CDR1 SQVTM, CDR2 ANQGSEA. V shed 1 base, J shed 9 bases, and the junction held 8 bases outside the gene matches. Note on this clonotype: Its specificity is not known.

A J-beta primer mix and a sample-barcoded 5' primer were used in a second PCR of about 7 to 12 cycles. TCRdb fed the 5' RACE reads into MiXCR, producing one record per CDR3 protein. Of about 640,000 distinct CDR3 sequences in the sample, about 53% were seen once. Study results and caveats: Versus aged donors, long-lived donors had higher diversity and more naive CD4+ cells.

V and J are TRBV29-1 and TRBJ2-1; 11 nucleotides align to TRBD2. The sequenced material came from blood. This sequence originates from a man between 60 and 75 years old in good health. As DNA, the CDR3 is TGCAGCGTTGAAGTAATAGCGGGGGGGCAGGGTGAGCAGTTCTTC. It specifies CSVEVIAGGQGEQFF.